Presented here are 7 T cell receptor beta chains from one specimen sequenced in a study of T cell responses to AZD1222 COVID-19 vaccine. The assay was immunoSEQ multiplex PCR, and TCRdb's table has in-frame clones only and misses some. The data show around 58,000 clones, 65% to 90% seen once. Sequencing used peripheral blood, obtained on day 0 of AZD1222 vaccination. These receptors came from an adult in good health.

The chain links TRBV5-1 to TRBJ2-7; 14 bases agree with TRBD2. V lost 2 bases, J lost 2 bases, and 18 bases stayed unmatched. Germline V gene data show CDR1 as SGHRS and CDR2 as YFSETQ. This CDR3 is built from 21 residues. As DNA, the CDR3 is TGCGCCAGCAGCTTAACAACAGGACTTTTAACGGGACTAGCGGGGGCCTACGAGCAGTACTTC. Protein: CASSLTTGLLTGLAGAYEQYF.

This sequence joins TRBV7-8 and TRBJ1-1; D is unclear. CDR3 length equals 15 residues. The germline V gene has CDR1 SGHVS and CDR2 FQNEAQ. The V end lost 5 bases, the J end lost 1 base, and 14 bases lay between the germline ends. Here the CDR3 DNA reads TGTGCCAGCAGCCCCCGAGATTACCAGAACACTGAAGCTTTCTTT. Encoded protein: CASSPRDYQNTEAFF.

The chain links TRBV19 to TRBJ2-2; the D gene is possibly TRBD2 (6 bases). This CDR3 spans 15 amino acids. Germline CDR1 is LNHDA and CDR2 is SQIVND (reference sequence). The ends were cut back, 8 bases at V and 0 bases at J, with 13 bases in the middle. CDR3 coding DNA: TGTGCCAGTTCCCGGCGGGGCACGAACACCGGGGAGCTGTTTTTT. Translating it yields CASSRRGTNTGELFF.

The chain couples TRBV12-3 or TRBV12-4 to TRBJ2-3; D is uncertain. V gave up 6 bases and J gave up 2 bases, with 6 bases separating them. The CDR3 length is 12 residues. The CDR3 DNA follows: TGTGCCAGCAGCCTACTCACAGATACGCAGTATTTT. This sequence encodes CASSLLTDTQYF.

J is TRBJ1-2 and V is TRBV2; 7 positions match TRBD1. V shed 8 bases, J shed 7 bases, and the junction held 10 bases outside the gene matches. From germline, CDR1 is SNHLY and CDR2 FYNNEI. This CDR3 has 13 amino acids. The CDR3 loop is CASSLTGRGGYTF. CDR3 in DNA: TGTGCCAGCTCACTGACAGGGAGGGGTGGCTACACCTTC.

This chain links TRBV28 with TRBJ1-5, with 8 positions matching TRBD1. CDR1 and CDR2 (germline): MDHEN, SYDVKM. V was pared by 4 bases and J by 5 bases, with 4 bases of the junction left unmatched. This CDR3 contains 14 residues. The chain's CDR3 is CASSWTGKDQPQHF. CDR3 nucleotide sequence: TGTGCCAGCAGTTGGACAGGGAAGGATCAGCCCCAGCATTTT. The complete variable domain, with remaining parts taken from reference TRBV28 and TRBJ1-5, reads DVKVTQSSRYLVKRTGEKVFLECVQDMDHENMFWYRQDPGLGLRLIYFSYDVKMKEKGDIPEGYSVSREKKERFSLILESASTNQTSMYLCASSWTGKDQPQHFGDGTRLSIL.

The gene calls are TRBV19 and TRBJ1-5, with D perhaps TRBD1 (5 bases). Trimming shortened V by 7 bases and J by 0 bases, and 13 bases separated the two germline ends. Germline V gene lookup returns CDR1 LNHDA and CDR2 SQIVND (reference sequence). The CDR3 is 15 amino acids. CDR3 in amino acids: CASTRGWGSNQPQHF. In nucleotides, the CDR3 is TGTGCCAGTACCCGGGGCTGGGGTAGCAATCAGCCCCAGCATTTT.